These 28 T cell receptor beta chains were all obtained from the same sample, sequenced in a study of human T cells and chemical hapten exposure. Time point here: healthy volunteer bleed at 6 weeks. The starting material, unfractionated whole blood, was used for total RNA extraction. From the RACE reads, TCRdb called clonotypes with MiXCR, one entry per CDR3 protein. The data hold 55,000 to 75,000 distinct CDR3 sequences, with under 7.5% observed a single time. Source material: whole blood. The receptors were sampled from a female donor in good health. Some clones in this sample may be carry-over from other donors' samples.

In its sample, this clonotype was seen a few times. The chain links TRBV7-2 to TRBJ2-1; 7 bases are shared with TRBD2. Trimming removed 4 bases from V and 14 bases from J; junction bases left unmatched: 8. CDR3 size: 12 residues. In germline, CDR1 is SGHTA, CDR2 FQGNSA. In DNA, the CDR3 is TGTGCCAGCAGCTCACCTGGGACTACCAAGTTCTTC. It encodes CASSSPGTTKFF. Using reference TRBV7-2 and TRBJ2-1 for the parts outside the CDR3, the full variable domain is GAGVSQSPSNKVTEKGKDVELRCDPISGHTALYWYRQSLGQGLEFLIYFQGNSAPDKSGLPSDRFSAERTGGSVSTLTIQRTQQEDSAVYLCASSSPGTTKFFGPGTRLTVL.

The chain combines TRBV7-2 with TRBJ2-3; D is ambiguous. The CDR3 extends over 14 amino acids. CDR1 SGHTA and CDR2 FQGNSA come from the germline V gene. V lost 1 base, J lost 5 bases, and 10 bases lay in between. CDR3 coding DNA: TGTGCCAGCAGCTTAGGGGTAGTTGGAGATACGCAGTATTTT. Its translation is CASSLGVVGDTQYF.

For the CDR3, the DNA is TGTGCCAGCAGCCAAGATGCCCTGGGTTCGCAGGGCGCTTATGGCTACACCTTC. Translated, it gives CASSQDALGSQGAYGYTF. This rearrangement joins TRBV4-2 to TRBJ1-2; perhaps TRBD1 as D (5 bases). The length of the CDR3 is 18 residues. The V gene lost 0 bases and the J gene lost 5 bases, with 22 bases spanning the gap. Germline V gives CDR1 LGHNA, CDR2 YNFKEQ.

This clonotype was counted at least ten times. The chain has TRBV7-2 and TRBJ1-2; 7 nucleotides agree with TRBD1. The J segment lost 6 bases and the V segment lost 2 bases, leaving 3 bases of the junction unmatched. CDR3 length: 13 residues. CDR1 and CDR2 (germline): SGHTA, FQGNSA. The CDR3 here is CASSLSQGNGYTF. The CDR3 DNA reads TGTGCCAGCAGCTTATCACAGGGGAATGGCTACACCTTC.

This clonotype came up many times. The chain couples TRBV7-2 to TRBJ1-4, with 10 nucleotides matching TRBD1. Trimming removed 4 bases from V and 7 bases from J; junction bases left unmatched: 3. Per germline, CDR1 SGHTA and CDR2 FQGNSA. The CDR3 length is 14 residues. This CDR3 is CASSSGTGVEKLFF. CDR3 sequence (DNA): TGTGCCAGCAGCTCCGGGACAGGGGTTGAAAAACTGTTTTTT.

This clonotype was seen more than once but under ten times. J is TRBJ2-6 and V is TRBV6-6, with a possible D match to TRBD2 (5 bases). CDR3 length equals 14 residues. Trimming took 6 bases from V and 1 from J, leaving 7 bases between them. Germline CDR1 reads MNHNY; CDR2 reads SVGAGI (reference sequence). The CDR3 DNA follows: TGTGCCAGCAGCCTAGCTTCTGGGGCCAACGTCCTGACTTTC. Protein sequence: CASSLASGANVLTF.

In its sample, this clonotype was seen many times. V and J are TRBV6-4 and TRBJ2-1, with 8 bases lining up with TRBD1. The CDR3 spans 16 residues. Looked up from germline, CDR1 is MRHNA and CDR2 is SNTAGT. V gave up 3 bases and J gave up 1 base; unmatched junction bases: 5. The CDR3 loop reads CASSEVQGASYNEQFF. The DNA of the CDR3 is TGTGCCAGCAGTGAAGTTCAGGGGGCGTCCTACAATGAGCAGTTCTTC.

This clonotype was seen ten or more times. The rearrangement links TRBV18 to TRBJ2-7; D gene ambiguous. Deletions cut 5 bases from V and 3 bases from J, with 5 bases between. CDR3 length: 11 residues. CDR1 is KGHSH and CDR2 is LQKENI in the germline V gene. CDR3 sequence: CASSDIYEQYF. For the CDR3, the DNA is TGTGCCAGCTCAGATATCTACGAGCAGTACTTC.

The table lists this clonotype with many counts. The CDR3 DNA follows: TGCGCCAGCTCTAAGGGAGGGGTCTCTGGAAACACCATATATTTT. This codes for CASSKGGVSGNTIYF. J is TRBJ1-3 and V is TRBV4-3, with D possibly matching TRBD1 (5 bases). The germline V and J ends were trimmed by 8 bases and 0 bases, with 14 bases remaining between them. The CDR3 length is 15 residues. Germline V gene sequence: CDR1 LGHNA, CDR2 YSLEER.

This clonotype appeared many times. The V call is TRBV28, the J call TRBJ2-3; 7 bases agree with TRBD2. Trimming took 4 bases from V and 3 from J; bases not matched to a gene: 7. Germline V lookup: CDR1 MDHEN, CDR2 SYDVKM. There are 15 residues in the CDR3. CDR3 amino acids: CASSYSGKATDTQYF. For the CDR3, the DNA is TGTGCCAGCAGTTACAGCGGGAAGGCTACAGATACGCAGTATTTT.

V usage is TRBV7-2 and J usage is TRBJ2-3; a possible D gene is TRBD1 (6 bases). CDR1 is SGHTA and CDR2 is FQGNSA in the germline V gene. Trimming left V 6 bases short and J 2 bases short, with 21 bases between. CDR3 length: 17 residues. The CDR3 protein is CASSSRGSGYSTDTQYF. As DNA, the CDR3 is TGTGCCAGCAGTTCAAGGGGGAGCGGATACTCCACAGATACGCAGTATTTT.

The CDR3 spells CASSPLPGGYEQYF. The CDR3 DNA reads as TGTGCCAGCAGCCCTTTACCAGGGGGGTACGAGCAGTACTTC. This sequence joins TRBV7-9 and TRBJ2-7; a weak D match, TRBD1 (7 bases). Trimming removed 5 bases from V and 4 bases from J, with 15 bases in between. Germline lookup yields CDR1 SEHNR and CDR2 FQNEAQ (reference sequence). This CDR3 region has 14 residues.

This clonotype has just a few counts. The gene calls are TRBV4-1 and TRBJ2-4, with a weak D call TRBD2 (5 bases). V lost 4 bases to trimming and J lost 0 bases, with 10 bases between them. CDR3 length: 15 residues. Per the germline V gene, CDR1 is MGHRA and CDR2 is YSYEKL. CDR3 region: CASSRLGLAKNIQYF. The CDR3 bases are TGCGCCAGCAGCCGCCTAGGACTAGCCAAAAACATTCAGTACTTC.

This clonotype has at least ten counts. The chain has TRBV7-2 and TRBJ1-3; D unclear. Trimming pared 2 bases from V and 0 bases from J, leaving 5 bases between. The length of the CDR3 is 14 residues. Germline-derived CDR1 and CDR2 are SGHTA and FQGNSA. The DNA of the CDR3 is TGTGCCAGCAGCTTACCGGGCTCTGGAAACACCATATATTTT. It codes for CASSLPGSGNTIYF.

This clonotype has a count of ten or more. The chain employs TRBV28 and TRBJ2-3; 7 nucleotides line up with TRBD2. With 6 bases clipped from V and 1 base from J, the junction kept 7 bases outside the gene matches. Per germline, CDR1 MDHEN and CDR2 SYDVKM. The CDR3 runs to 15 residues. CDR3 sequence: CASRETGGGTDTQYF. In DNA form, the CDR3 reads TGTGCCAGCAGAGAGACGGGAGGCGGCACAGATACGCAGTATTTT.

This clonotype was seen more than once but under ten times. The CDR3 sequence is CASSDTNYGYTF. The CDR3 nucleotides read TGTGCCAGCAGCGATACTAACTATGGCTACACCTTC. The genes are TRBV6-6 and TRBJ1-2; no clear D. CDR1 MNHNY and CDR2 SVGAGI come from the germline V gene (reference sequence). Between the trimmed V and J ends, which lost 6 bases and 0 bases, there was a span of 5 bases. The CDR3 is 12 amino acids.

As to this clonotype: This may be a read error, as it is one base from a much larger clone. The chain carries TRBV20-1 and TRBJ1-2, with a possible D match to TRBD1 (6 bases). V lost 7 bases and J 6 bases, leaving 12 bases between the germline ends. The CDR3 covers 11 residues. CDR1 is DFQATT and CDR2 is SNEGSKA in the germline V gene (reference sequence). The CDR3 reads CSEGGGNGYTF. The CDR3 bases are TGCAGTGAAGGGGGGGGGAATGGCTACACCTTC.

This clonotype was counted between two and nine times. The chain has TRBV25-1 and TRBJ2-3, with TRBD2 matching 9 bases. Germline-derived CDR1 and CDR2 are MGHDK and SYGVNS. V lost 0 bases, J lost 5 bases, and 12 bases stayed unmatched. This CDR3 has 18 amino acids. The CDR3 here is CASSEYIEVAGAIDTQYF. DNA of the CDR3: TGTGCCAGCAGTGAATATATTGAGGTAGCGGGAGCAATAGATACGCAGTATTTT.

This clonotype has at least ten counts. V usage is TRBV20-1 and J usage is TRBJ2-7; D might be TRBD2 (6 bases). The V and J ends lost 6 bases and 0 bases respectively, with 9 bases between them. The CDR3 has 12 amino acids. CDR1 is DFQATT and CDR2 is SNEGSKA in the germline V gene (reference sequence). The CDR3 sequence: CSARDFSYEQYF. The DNA of the CDR3 is TGCAGTGCCCGGGACTTCTCCTACGAGCAGTACTTC.

The CDR3 here is CASSSGGLAGNEQFF. The CDR3 DNA reads TGTGCCAGCAGCTCGGGGGGACTAGCGGGCAATGAGCAGTTCTTC. V gene TRBV11-2 combines with J gene TRBJ2-1; 12 nucleotides agree with TRBD2. Germline-derived CDR1 and CDR2 are SGHAT and FQNNGV. After removal of 4 bases from V and 6 bases from J, the junction contained 4 bases not matched to a gene. The CDR3 spans 15 residues.

This clonotype was counted between two and nine times. The V gene is TRBV20-1, the J gene TRBJ2-7; 8 bases are shared with TRBD2. The germline V gene has CDR1 DFQATT and CDR2 SNEGSKA (reference sequence). The CDR3 is 13 amino acids. V shed 2 bases, J shed 3 bases, and the junction held 3 bases outside the gene matches. CDR3 DNA sequence: TGCAGTGCTAGAAAAGCGGGAGACTACGAGCAGTACTTC. As protein: CSARKAGDYEQYF.

Many counts were recorded for this clonotype. The chain employs TRBV3-1 and TRBJ2-1; 16 bases match TRBD2. J lost 9 bases, V lost 0 bases, and 11 bases had no gene match. The CDR3 totals 19 residues. Per germline, CDR1 LGHDT and CDR2 YNNKEL (reference sequence). The CDR3 spells CASSQEGRGLAGGIGEQFF. The CDR3 coding sequence is TGTGCCAGCAGCCAAGAAGGAAGGGGACTAGCGGGAGGGATCGGTGAGCAGTTCTTC.

This CDR3 is CASRQMTGSYEQYF. The CDR3 bases are TGTGCCAGCAGGCAGATGACAGGATCCTACGAGCAGTACTTC. V usage is TRBV12-3 or TRBV12-4 and J usage is TRBJ2-7, with a tentative D call TRBD1 (6 bases). The CDR3 length is 14 residues. The ends were cut back, 6 bases at V and 1 base at J, with 13 bases in the middle.

This clonotype was detected ten times or more. This chain connects TRBV29-1 to TRBJ1-5; 9 bases align to TRBD1. The germline gives CDR1 SQVTM, CDR2 ANQGSEA. The CDR3 sequence is 15 residues long. J gave up 1 base and V 8 bases, and 9 bases lay outside the gene matches. CDR3 protein: CSPRTGERSNQPQHF. DNA for the CDR3: TGCAGCCCCCGGACAGGGGAAAGGAGCAATCAGCCCCAGCATTTT.

This clonotype came up many times. The CDR3 sequence: CASSLRGIGNTIYF. The CDR3 nucleotides are TGTGCCAGCAGTTTACGGGGGATCGGAAACACCATATATTTT. The rearrangement uses TRBV12-3 or TRBV12-4 and TRBJ1-3, with D possibly being TRBD1 (5 bases). The V and J ends lost 2 bases and 4 bases respectively, with 9 bases between them. This CDR3 contains 14 residues.

There are many counts of this clonotype. The CDR3 loop is CSVELPFSSGRASYNEQFF. The CDR3 nucleotides are TGCAGCGTTGAACTTCCTTTCAGCAGCGGGAGGGCCTCCTACAATGAGCAGTTCTTC. The gene calls are TRBV29-1 and TRBJ2-1; 10 positions agree with TRBD2. CDR1 is SQVTM, CDR2 ANQGSEA, per germline. The CDR3 runs to 19 residues. J lost 0 bases, V lost 2 bases, and 13 bases had no gene match.

In its sample, this clonotype was seen many times. The chain joins TRBV5-1 to TRBJ2-5; no reliable D call. V was shortened by 0 bases and J by 2 bases, with 8 bases between the two germline ends. Germline loops: CDR1 SGHRS, CDR2 YFSETQ. The CDR3 extends over 14 amino acids. The CDR3 is CASSLGNTQETQYF. The CDR3 coding sequence is TGCGCCAGCAGCTTGGGGAACACGCAAGAGACCCAGTACTTC. Combining the CDR3 with reference TRBV5-1 and TRBJ2-5 gives the whole variable domain KAGVTQTPRYLIKTRGQQVTLSCSPISGHRSVSWYQQTPGQGLQFLFEYFSETQRNKGNFPGRFSGRQFSNSRSEMNVSTLELGDSALYLCASSLGNTQETQYFGPGTRLLVL.

On this clonotype: This could be a read error, since a much larger clone is one nucleotide away. V gene TRBV19 combines with J gene TRBJ1-6; D is unresolved. Germline V gene lookup returns CDR1 LNHDA and CDR2 SQIVND (reference sequence). This CDR3 is built from 15 residues. The CDR3 region is CASSNLAEDNSPLNF. CDR3 DNA sequence: TGTGCCAGTAGTAATCTGGCAGAAGATAATTCACCCCTCAACTTT.